A selection of T cell receptor beta chains follows, all from one sample in a study of Ad26.COV2.S vaccination and SARS-CoV-2 variants. Repertoires were generated with immunoSEQ multiplex PCR, while TCRdb's copy carries only in-frame clones and drops some. The sample has about 680,000 clones, 89% seen once. This specimen was peripheral blood, taken in a trial of Ad26.COV2.S vaccine versus placebo. Every receptor here comes from a person between 18 and 59 years old who received the Ad26.COV2.S COVID-19 vaccine or a placebo. The CDR3 runs from the conserved cysteine through the conserved F or W. D genes are given only for firm matches. Rows may omit the clone size; those that give it use once, few, many or a size class.

d_gene	v_gene	j_gene	abundance	CDR3nt	CDR3aa
-	TRBV5-5	TRBJ2-7	-	TGTGCCAGCAGCTTGGCCGGCGGGGCGTTCTACGAGCAGTACTTC	CASSLAGGAFYEQYF
-	TRBV7-8	TRBJ1-4	-	TGTGCCAGCAGCTTAGCCCGAATCGATGAAAAACTGTTTTTT	CASSLARIDEKLFF
-	TRBV30	TRBJ1-3	-	TGTGCCTATGCAGGGTTTTCTGGAAACACCATATATTTT	CAYAGFSGNTIYF
-	TRBV7-9	TRBJ1-5	-	TGTGCCAGCAGCTCGGCCCTGGGGGGCCAGCCCCAGCATTTT	CASSSALGGQPQHF
-	TRBV4-1	TRBJ1-1	-	TGCGCCAGCAGCCAAGATCAGTTGGCAGGAGTGAACACTGAAGCTTTCTTT	CASSQDQLAGVNTEAFF
-	TRBV12-3/TRBV12-4	TRBJ2-7	-	TGTGCCAGCAGTTTACTAGGTTACGAGCAGTACTTC	CASSLLGYEQYF
-	TRBV12-3/TRBV12-4	TRBJ1-5	-	TGTGCCAGCAGTTTTTCAGGGTTTCAGCCCCAGCATTTT	CASSFSGFQPQHF
-	TRBV11-3	TRBJ2-1	-	TGTGCCAGCAGCGCGGGACAGCCGAATTCCAATGAGCAGTTCTTC	CASSAGQPNSNEQFF
-	TRBV7-2	TRBJ2-7	-	TGTGCCAGCAGCTTCGAGACAGCGTTCTCCTACGAGCAGTACTTC	CASSFETAFSYEQYF
-	TRBV6-5	TRBJ2-7	few	TGTGCCAGCAGTTCCCTTCAGACAGGACCCTACGAGCAGTACTTC	CASSSLQTGPYEQYF
-	TRBV19	TRBJ2-7	-	TGTGCCGGTAGTATAGTCGGGGACCTAACTGGGTCCTACTACGAGCAGTACTTC	CAGSIVGDLTGSYYEQYF
-	TRBV5-1	TRBJ1-3	-	TGCGCCAGTAGCTTGGATGGTTTAAGCACCATATATTTT	CASSLDGLSTIYF
TRBD2	TRBV13	TRBJ2-3	-	TGTGCCAGCAGCTCGCTAGCGGGGGGGCCCCCAGATACGCAGTATTTT	CASSSLAGGPPDTQYF
-	TRBV14	TRBJ1-1	-	TGTGCCAGCAGCCAAAGACCATACACTGAAGCTTTCTTT	CASSQRPYTEAFF
TRBD1	TRBV9	TRBJ2-2	once	TGTGCCAGCACCACCTCCGGGACAGGGGGAACCGGGGAGCTGTTTTTT	CASTTSGTGGTGELFF
TRBD2	TRBV6-5	TRBJ2-1	-	TGTGCGACACTGCGGGGGAGCTCCTACAATGAGCAGTTCTTC	CATLRGSSYNEQFF
-	TRBV5-4	TRBJ2-1	-	TGTGCCAGCTGGCGGAGGTTCCCCAATGAGCAGTTCTTC	CASWRRFPNEQFF
TRBD1	TRBV5-1	TRBJ2-2	once	TGCGCCAGCAGCTTCCCGGGACAGGGCACCGGGGAGCTGTTTTTT	CASSFPGQGTGELFF
-	TRBV18	TRBJ1-5	-	TGTGCCAGCTCACCAACGGACAGACTTAGCAATCAGCCCCAGCATTTT	CASSPTDRLSNQPQHF
-	TRBV7-3	TRBJ1-1	-	TGTGCCAGCAGCCCGGGGCGGCAGAACACTGAAGCTTTCTTT	CASSPGRQNTEAFF
-	TRBV5-1	TRBJ1-5	once	TGCGCCAGCAGCTTGGGGCAGGGAAGCAATCAGCCCCAGCATTTT	CASSLGQGSNQPQHF
-	TRBV30	TRBJ1-2	-	TGTGCCTGGAGTGTAGGGCCGAGCGGGGGCTACACCTTC	CAWSVGPSGGYTF
-	TRBV6-5	TRBJ1-3	-	TGTGCCAGCACCACCCTCGGGGGCCCTGGAAACACCATATATTTT	CASTTLGGPGNTIYF
-	TRBV5-1	TRBJ1-2	-	TGCGCCAGCAGCTTGGCCTCCTATGGCTACACCTTC	CASSLASYGYTF
TRBD1	TRBV6-6	TRBJ1-2	-	TGTGCCAGTAGGACAGGGGCGGGCTATGGCTACACCTTC	CASRTGAGYGYTF
-	TRBV12-3/TRBV12-4	TRBJ1-1	-	TGTGCCAGCAGTTTTTCCAGGGGAGGTGAAGCTTTCTTT	CASSFSRGGEAFF
TRBD1	TRBV18	TRBJ2-1	-	TGTGCCAGCTCACAGGCGACAGGGGGTTTAGATGAGCAGTTCTTC	CASSQATGGLDEQFF
-	TRBV19	TRBJ2-7	-	TGTGCCAGTAGCTATACCTCGGACAGCAACGAGCAGTACTTC	CASSYTSDSNEQYF
TRBD2	TRBV24-1	TRBJ2-1	-	TGTGCCACCAGTGACCACGGGACTAGCGGGGATGGGAATGAGCAGTTCTTC	CATSDHGTSGDGNEQFF
TRBD1	TRBV19	TRBJ1-1	once	TGTGCCAGTAGTATAACAGGGGTTGCTGAAGCTTTCTTT	CASSITGVAEAFF
-	TRBV30	TRBJ1-6	many	TGTGCCTGGAAAGGGGAGGCGAGCTCCTATAATTCACCCCTCCACTTT	CAWKGEASSYNSPLHF
-	TRBV7-2	TRBJ2-5	-	TGTGCCAGCAGCTTAGGGGCGCTAGCGTCGGGGACCCAGTACTTC	CASSLGALASGTQYF
TRBD2	TRBV5-4	TRBJ2-1	-	TGTGCCAGCAGCTTCGGGGGGGTCCACTACAATGAGCAGTTCTTC	CASSFGGVHYNEQFF
-	TRBV19	TRBJ1-5	once	TGTGCCAGTAGCCGGGACATCGGCAATCAGCCCCAGCATTTT	CASSRDIGNQPQHF
TRBD2	TRBV11-3	TRBJ2-3	-	TGTGCCAGCAGCTCAGGACTAGCGGGCAGCACAGATACGCAGTATTTT	CASSSGLAGSTDTQYF
TRBD2	TRBV9	TRBJ2-6	-	TGTGCCAGCAGCGGCGGACTAGCGGTTTCCTCTGGGGCCAACGTCCTGACTTTC	CASSGGLAVSSGANVLTF
-	TRBV25-1	TRBJ1-2	few	TGTGCCAGCAGTGCGGGGAATACATATGGCTACACCTTC	CASSAGNTYGYTF
-	TRBV7-9	TRBJ1-3	once	TGTGCCAGCAGCCCAGGGTTGCGTGGAAACACCATATATTTT	CASSPGLRGNTIYF
-	TRBV24-1	TRBJ2-1	-	TGTGCCACCAGTGATTCAAACGCCCTTGAGCAGTTCTTC	CATSDSNALEQFF
TRBD1	TRBV7-2	TRBJ1-4	-	TGTGCCAGCAGCCGGGACAGGGCAACTAATGAAAAACTGTTTTTT	CASSRDRATNEKLFF
-	TRBV5-1	TRBJ1-2	-	TGCGCCAGCAGCGCCGACAGGTTCGGCTACACCTTC	CASSADRFGYTF
-	TRBV2	TRBJ2-3	-	TGTGCCAGCAGTGAAGGTCAACTAAGCACAGATACGCAGTATTTT	CASSEGQLSTDTQYF
TRBD2	TRBV5-6	TRBJ2-1	once	TGTGCCAGCAGCTTGCCCGGGGGGACCTCCTACAATGAGCAGTTCTTC	CASSLPGGTSYNEQFF
-	TRBV19	TRBJ1-2	-	TGTGCCAGTACATACAGGCAAAACTATGGCTACACCTTC	CASTYRQNYGYTF
-	TRBV7-2	TRBJ2-3	-	TGTGCCAGCAGCTTCTCCCTATCTAGCGCGAGCTCTAGCACAGATACGCAGTATTTT	CASSFSLSSASSSTDTQYF
-	TRBV6-5	TRBJ2-1	-	TGTGCCAGCAGTTACGAGAGCTCCTACAATGAGCAGTTCTTC	CASSYESSYNEQFF
TRBD1	TRBV5-1	TRBJ1-1	-	TGCGCCAGCAGCTGGACAGGGAGGGACACTGAAGCTTTCTTT	CASSWTGRDTEAFF
TRBD2	TRBV7-2	TRBJ2-7	-	TGTGCCAGCAGCTTAGTAGCGGGGGCCTCCTACGAGCAGTACTTC	CASSLVAGASYEQYF
-	TRBV15	TRBJ1-1	-	TGTGCCACCAGCAGCGGAGTAAACACTGAAGCTTTCTTT	CATSSGVNTEAFF
TRBD1	TRBV9	TRBJ1-1	few	TGTGCCAGCAGCGCCGGGGAGGGACAGGTGAACACTGAAGCTTTCTTT	CASSAGEGQVNTEAFF
-	TRBV5-1	TRBJ1-4	-	TGCGCCAGCAGTCTGAGGCCGGCAACTAATGAAAAACTGTTTTTT	CASSLRPATNEKLFF
-	TRBV19	TRBJ2-3	-	TGTGCCAGTAGTCCCTCCAATCCCGGGGGCACAGATACGCAGTATTTT	CASSPSNPGGTDTQYF
-	TRBV3-1/TRBV3-2	TRBJ2-3	-	TGTGCCAGCAGCCAAGACCCCGGACCAGGGGATACGCAGTATTTT	CASSQDPGPGDTQYF
TRBD1	TRBV11-2	TRBJ1-5	-	TGTGCCAGCAGCTTAACAGGGGGCGGTCAGCCCCAGCATTTT	CASSLTGGGQPQHF